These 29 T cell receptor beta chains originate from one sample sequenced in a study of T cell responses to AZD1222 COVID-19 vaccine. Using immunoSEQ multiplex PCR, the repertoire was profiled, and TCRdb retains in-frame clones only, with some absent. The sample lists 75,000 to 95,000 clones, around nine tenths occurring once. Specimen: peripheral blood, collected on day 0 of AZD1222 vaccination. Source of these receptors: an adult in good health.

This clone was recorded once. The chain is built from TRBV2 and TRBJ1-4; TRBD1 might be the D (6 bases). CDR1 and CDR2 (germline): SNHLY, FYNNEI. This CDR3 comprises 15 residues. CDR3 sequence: CATSLSGQINEKLFF. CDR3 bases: TGTGCGACCTCCCTCTCGGGACAAATTAATGAAAAACTGTTTTTT. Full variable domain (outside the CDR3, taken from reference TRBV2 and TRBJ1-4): EPEVTQTPSHQVTQMGQEVILRCVPISNHLYFYWYRQILGQKVEFLVSFYNNEISEKSEIFDDQFSVERPDGSNFTLKIRSTKLEDSAMYFCATSLSGQINEKLFFGSGTQLSVL.

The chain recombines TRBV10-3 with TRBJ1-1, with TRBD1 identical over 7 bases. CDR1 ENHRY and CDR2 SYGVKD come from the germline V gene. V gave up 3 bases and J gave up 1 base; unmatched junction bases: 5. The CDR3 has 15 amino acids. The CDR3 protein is CAISDSRQGNTEAFF. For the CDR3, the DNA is TGTGCCATCAGTGACTCCCGACAGGGGAACACTGAAGCTTTCTTT.

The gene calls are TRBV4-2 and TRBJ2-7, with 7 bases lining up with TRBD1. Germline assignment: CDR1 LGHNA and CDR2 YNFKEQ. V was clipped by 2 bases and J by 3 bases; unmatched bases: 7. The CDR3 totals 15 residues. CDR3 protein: CASSQRDSGYYEQYF. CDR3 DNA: TGTGCCAGCAGCCAACGGGACAGCGGTTACTACGAGCAGTACTTC.

The CDR3 nucleotides are TGTGCCAGCAGCGTATACCAGAACACTGAAGCTTTCTTT. Amino acid sequence: CASSVYQNTEAFF. The V and J genes are TRBV9 and TRBJ1-1; D ambiguous. Trimming shortened V by 1 base and J by 1 base, and 5 bases separated the two germline ends. CDR3 length: 13 amino acids. Germline loops: CDR1 SGDLS, CDR2 YYNGEE.

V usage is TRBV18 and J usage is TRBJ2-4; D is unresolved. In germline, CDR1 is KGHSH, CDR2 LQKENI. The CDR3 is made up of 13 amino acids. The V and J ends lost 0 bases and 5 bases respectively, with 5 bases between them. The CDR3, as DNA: TGTGCCAGCTCACCACCAGGCCAAAACATTCAGTACTTC. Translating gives CASSPPGQNIQYF.

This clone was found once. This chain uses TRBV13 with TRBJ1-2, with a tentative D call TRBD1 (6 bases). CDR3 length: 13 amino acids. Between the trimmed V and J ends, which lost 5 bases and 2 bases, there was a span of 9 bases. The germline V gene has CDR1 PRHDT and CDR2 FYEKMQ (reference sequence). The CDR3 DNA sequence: TGTGCCAGCAGCCAGGGGAGCAACTATGGCTACACCTTC. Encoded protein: CASSQGSNYGYTF.

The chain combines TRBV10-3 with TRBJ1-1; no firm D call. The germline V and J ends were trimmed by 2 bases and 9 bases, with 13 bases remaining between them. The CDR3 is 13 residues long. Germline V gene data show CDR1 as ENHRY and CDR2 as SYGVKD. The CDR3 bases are TGTGCCATCAGTGAGGCCCAGTGGACGAAAGCTTTCTTT. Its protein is CAISEAQWTKAFF.

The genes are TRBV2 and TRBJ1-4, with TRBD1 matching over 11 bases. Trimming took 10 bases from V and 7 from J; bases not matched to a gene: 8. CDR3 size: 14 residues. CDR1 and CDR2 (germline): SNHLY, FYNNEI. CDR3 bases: TGTGCCACCCGGACAGGGGGCTGGAGTGAAAAACTGTTTTTT. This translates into CATRTGGWSEKLFF. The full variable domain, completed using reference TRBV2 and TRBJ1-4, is EPEVTQTPSHQVTQMGQEVILRCVPISNHLYFYWYRQILGQKVEFLVSFYNNEISEKSEIFDDQFSVERPDGSNFTLKIRSTKLEDSAMYFCATRTGGWSEKLFFGSGTQLSVL.

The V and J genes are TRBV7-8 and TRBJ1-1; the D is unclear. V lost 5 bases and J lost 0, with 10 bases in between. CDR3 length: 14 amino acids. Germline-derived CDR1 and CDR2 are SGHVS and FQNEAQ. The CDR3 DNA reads TGTGCCAGCAGCCCAAGGCGGATGAACACTGAAGCTTTCTTT. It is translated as CASSPRRMNTEAFF.

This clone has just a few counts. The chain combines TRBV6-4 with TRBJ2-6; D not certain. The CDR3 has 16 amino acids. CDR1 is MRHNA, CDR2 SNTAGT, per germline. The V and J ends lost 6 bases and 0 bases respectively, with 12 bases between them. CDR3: CASSELDGSGANVLTF. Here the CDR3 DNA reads TGTGCCAGCAGCGAACTGGATGGCTCTGGGGCCAACGTCCTGACTTTC.

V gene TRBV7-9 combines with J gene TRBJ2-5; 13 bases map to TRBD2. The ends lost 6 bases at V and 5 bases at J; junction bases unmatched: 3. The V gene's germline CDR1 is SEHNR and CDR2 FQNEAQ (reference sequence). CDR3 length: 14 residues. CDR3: CASRLAGGRETQYF. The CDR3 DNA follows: TGTGCCAGCAGACTAGCGGGGGGGCGTGAGACCCAGTACTTC.

This CDR3 reads CATSTGTSGSNEQFF. CDR3 DNA sequence: TGTGCCACCAGCACCGGGACTAGCGGGAGCAATGAGCAGTTCTTC. The chain employs TRBV15 and TRBJ2-1, with 14 bases identical to TRBD2. The CDR3 sequence is 15 residues long. Losses at the gene ends were 4 bases for V and 6 bases for J; bases not matched to a gene: 2. Germline V lookup: CDR1 LNHNV, CDR2 YYDKDF (reference sequence).

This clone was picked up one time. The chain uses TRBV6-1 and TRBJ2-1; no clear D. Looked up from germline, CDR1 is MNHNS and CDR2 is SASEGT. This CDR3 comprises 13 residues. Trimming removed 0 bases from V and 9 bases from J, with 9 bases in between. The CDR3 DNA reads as TGTGCCAGCAGTGAAGCGGTTAAACTTGAGCAGTTCTTC. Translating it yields CASSEAVKLEQFF.

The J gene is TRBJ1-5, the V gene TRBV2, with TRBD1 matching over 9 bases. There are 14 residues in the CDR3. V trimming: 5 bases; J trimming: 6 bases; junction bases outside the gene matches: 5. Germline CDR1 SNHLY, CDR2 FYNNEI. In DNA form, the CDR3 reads TGTGCCAGCAGTCGGGACAGGGATCCTCAGCCCCAGCATTTT. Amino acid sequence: CASSRDRDPQPQHF.

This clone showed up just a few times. The CDR3 loop is CASTQSPGELFF. Here the CDR3 DNA reads TGTGCCAGCACCCAATCCCCCGGGGAGCTGTTTTTT. The chain uses TRBV13 and TRBJ2-2; D is unclear. The V end was cut by 7 bases, the J end by 6 bases, with 9 bases between. This CDR3 is built from 12 residues. Germline assignment: CDR1 PRHDT and CDR2 FYEKMQ (reference sequence).

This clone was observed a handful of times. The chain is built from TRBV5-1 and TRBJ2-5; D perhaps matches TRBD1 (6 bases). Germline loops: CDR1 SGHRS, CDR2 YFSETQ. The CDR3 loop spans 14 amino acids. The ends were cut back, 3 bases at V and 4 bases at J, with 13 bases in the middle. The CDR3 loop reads CASSSVLGGETQYF. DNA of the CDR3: TGCGCCAGCAGCTCGGTGTTAGGGGGAGAGACCCAGTACTTC.

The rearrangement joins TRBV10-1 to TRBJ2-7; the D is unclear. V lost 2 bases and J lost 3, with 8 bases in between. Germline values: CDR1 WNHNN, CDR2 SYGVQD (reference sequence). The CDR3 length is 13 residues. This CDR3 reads CASSEMYGYEQYV. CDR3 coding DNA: TGCGCCAGCAGTGAGATGTACGGCTACGAGCAGTACGTC.

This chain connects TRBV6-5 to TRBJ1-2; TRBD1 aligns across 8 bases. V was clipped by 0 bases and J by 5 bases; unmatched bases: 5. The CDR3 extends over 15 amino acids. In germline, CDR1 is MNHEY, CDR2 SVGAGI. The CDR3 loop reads CASSYSTGGSYGYTF. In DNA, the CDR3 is TGTGCCAGCAGTTACTCTACAGGGGGAAGTTATGGCTACACCTTC.

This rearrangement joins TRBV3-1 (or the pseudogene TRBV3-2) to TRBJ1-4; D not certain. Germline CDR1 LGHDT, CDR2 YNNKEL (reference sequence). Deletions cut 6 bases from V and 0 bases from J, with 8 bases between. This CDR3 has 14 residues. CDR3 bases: TGTGCCAGCAGTCACGAAGCAACTAATGAAAAACTGTTTTTT. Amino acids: CASSHEATNEKLFF.

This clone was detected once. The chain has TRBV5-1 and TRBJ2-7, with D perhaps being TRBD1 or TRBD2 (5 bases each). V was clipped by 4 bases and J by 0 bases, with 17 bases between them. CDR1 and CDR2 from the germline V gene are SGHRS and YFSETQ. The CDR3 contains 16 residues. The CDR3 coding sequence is TGCGCCAGCAGCAGGGACGGGACCGCGATCTCCTACGAGCAGTACTTC. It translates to CASSRDGTAISYEQYF.

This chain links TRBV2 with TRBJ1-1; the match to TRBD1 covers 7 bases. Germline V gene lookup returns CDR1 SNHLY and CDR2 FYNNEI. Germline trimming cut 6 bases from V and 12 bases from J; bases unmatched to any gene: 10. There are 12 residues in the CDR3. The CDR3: CASRTRTGGSFF. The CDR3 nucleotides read TGTGCCAGCAGAACGCGGACAGGTGGTTCTTTCTTT.

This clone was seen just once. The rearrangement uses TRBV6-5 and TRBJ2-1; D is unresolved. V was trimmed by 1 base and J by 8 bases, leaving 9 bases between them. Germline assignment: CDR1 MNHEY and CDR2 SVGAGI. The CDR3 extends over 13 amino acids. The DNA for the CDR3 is TGTGCCAGCAGTTACTATCGAGCCGATGAGCAGTTCTTC. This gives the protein CASSYYRADEQFF.

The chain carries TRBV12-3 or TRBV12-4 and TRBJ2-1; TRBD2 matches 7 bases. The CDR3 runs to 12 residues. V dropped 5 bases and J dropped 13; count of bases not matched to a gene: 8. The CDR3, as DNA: TGTGCCAGCAGTCCCTCTAGCGGTGAACAGTTCTTC. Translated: CASSPSSGEQFF.

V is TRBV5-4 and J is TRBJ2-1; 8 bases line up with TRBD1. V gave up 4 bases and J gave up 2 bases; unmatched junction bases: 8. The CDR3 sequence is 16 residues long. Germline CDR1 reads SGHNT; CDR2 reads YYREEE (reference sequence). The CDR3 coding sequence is TGTGCCAGCAGCCCCCGAGACAGGGGACCCTACAATGAGCAGTTCTTC. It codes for CASSPRDRGPYNEQFF.

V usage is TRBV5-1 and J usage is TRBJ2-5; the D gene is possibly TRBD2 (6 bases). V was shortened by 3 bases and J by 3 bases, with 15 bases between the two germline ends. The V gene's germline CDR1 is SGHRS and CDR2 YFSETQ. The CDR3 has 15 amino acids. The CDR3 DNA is TGCGCCAGCAGCTCGGACGGGGGATCCGAAGAGACCCAGTACTTC. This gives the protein CASSSDGGSEETQYF.

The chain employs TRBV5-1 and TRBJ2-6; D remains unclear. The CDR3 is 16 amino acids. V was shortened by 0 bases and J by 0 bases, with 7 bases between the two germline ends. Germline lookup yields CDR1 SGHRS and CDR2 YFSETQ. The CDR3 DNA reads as TGCGCCAGCAGCTTGGGACAAAGCTCTGGGGCCAACGTCCTGACTTTC. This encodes CASSLGQSSGANVLTF.

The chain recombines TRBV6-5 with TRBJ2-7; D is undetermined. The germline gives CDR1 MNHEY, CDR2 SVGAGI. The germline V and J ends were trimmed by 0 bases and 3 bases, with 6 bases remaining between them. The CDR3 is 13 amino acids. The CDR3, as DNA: TGTGCCAGCAGTTACTCGAAGGGCTACGAGCAGTACGTC. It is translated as CASSYSKGYEQYV.

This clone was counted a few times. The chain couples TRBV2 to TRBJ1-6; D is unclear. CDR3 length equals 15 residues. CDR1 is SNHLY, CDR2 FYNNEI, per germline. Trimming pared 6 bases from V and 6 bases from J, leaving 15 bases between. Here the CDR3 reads CASSREGYGNSPLHF. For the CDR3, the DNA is TGTGCCAGCAGCCGAGAGGGTTATGGTAATTCACCCCTCCACTTT.

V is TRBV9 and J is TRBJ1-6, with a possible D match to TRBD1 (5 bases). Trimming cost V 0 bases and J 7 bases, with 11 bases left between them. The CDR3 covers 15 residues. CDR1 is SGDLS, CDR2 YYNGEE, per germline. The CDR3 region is CASSVAAGTNSPLHF. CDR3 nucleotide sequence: TGTGCCAGCAGCGTAGCTGCAGGGACGAATTCACCCCTCCACTTT.